This T cell receptor (beta chain) was identified in a study of cytotoxic CD8 clonotypes in ibrutinib-treated CLL. Produced via immunoSEQ multiplex PCR; TCRdb's table is partial and in-frame only. In the table there are 120,000 to 150,000 clones, 77% of which are singletons. Trimming cost V 6 bases and J 6 bases, with 11 bases left between them. The germline CDR1 and CDR2 sequences are ENHRY and SYGVKD. This CDR3 comprises 13 residues. This clonotype originated in a human donor with chronic lymphocytic leukemia. The input for sequencing was PBMCs, taken after 12 months of ibrutinib treatment. The chain has TRBV10-3 and TRBJ2-2; D is possibly TRBD2 (5 bases). The CDR3 DNA is TGTGCCATCAGAGATGACGGGGCCGGGGAGCTGTTTTTT. Amino acid sequence: CAIRDDGAGELFF.